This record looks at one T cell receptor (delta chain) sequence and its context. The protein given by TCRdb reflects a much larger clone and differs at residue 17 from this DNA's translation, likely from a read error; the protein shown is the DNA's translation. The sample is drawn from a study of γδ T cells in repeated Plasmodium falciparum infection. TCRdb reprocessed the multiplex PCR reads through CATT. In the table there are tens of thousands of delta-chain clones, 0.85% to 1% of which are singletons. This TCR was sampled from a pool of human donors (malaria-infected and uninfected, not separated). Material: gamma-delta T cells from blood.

This CDR3 reads CACDTPWDTKGPYTDKHIF. In nucleotides, the CDR3 is TGTGCCTGTGACACCCCATGGGATACTAAAGGCCCGTACACCGATAAACACATCTTT. V is TRDV2 and J is TRDJ1, with 7 bases fitting TRDD3. The CDR3 length is 19 residues. Germline V lookup: CDR1 GEAIGNYY, CDR2 EKD.